Listed below are T cell receptor beta chains from one sample, sequenced in a study of human thymus T cells. Sequencing used immunoSEQ multiplex PCR; TCRdb keeps in-frame clones, though not all of them. The sample has around 130,000 clones; over 85% are singletons. The sample comprised thymus tissue. The receptors derive from a boy under three years old with a congenital heart defect but otherwise immunologically healthy. CDR3s include the opening cysteine and the closing phenylalanine or tryptophan. The D gene is left open where the match is weak. Rows give clone size only sometimes, using once, few, many, or a class for an expanded clone.

J gene	V gene	clone size	D gene	CDR3 DNA	CDR3 protein
TRBJ1-6	TRBV7-8	-	TRBD1	TGTGCCAGCAGCCTACTGACAGGGACCTATAATTCACCCCTCCACTTT	CASSLLTGTYNSPLHF
TRBJ2-7	TRBV5-4	-	TRBD1	TGTGCCAGCAGCGGACAGGGCTCCTACGAGCAGTACTTC	CASSGQGSYEQYF
TRBJ1-5	TRBV4-1	-	TRBD1	TGCGCCAGCAGCCTTACTGGACAGGTTAATCAGCCCCAGCATTTT	CASSLTGQVNQPQHF
TRBJ2-5	TRBV5-1	-	TRBD1	TGCGCCAGCAGCCCCGGGACAGCCCAAGAGACCCAGTACTTC	CASSPGTAQETQYF
TRBJ1-4	TRBV7-2	-	TRBD1	TGTGCCAGCAGCCGAACCGGGACAGGGGATGAAAAACTGTTTTTT	CASSRTGTGDEKLFF
TRBJ2-3	TRBV9	-	TRBD2	TGTGCCAGCAGCCCGCAGCCGGGACTAACGGCAGATACGCAGTATTTT	CASSPQPGLTADTQYF
TRBJ1-1	TRBV7-7	few	-	TGTGCCAGCAGGGCAGTTGAGAAGGAGGGATGCATGAACACTGAAGCTTTCTTT	CASRAVEKEGCMNTEAFF
TRBJ1-6	TRBV7-6	-	-	TGTGCCAGCAGCGGCAGAGGGGTGCCTAATTCACCCCTCCACTTT	CASSGRGVPNSPLHF
TRBJ1-1	TRBV18	few	-	TGTGCCAGCTCACCCGACGGGAACACTGAAGCTTTCTTT	CASSPDGNTEAFF
TRBJ2-5	TRBV4-3	-	-	TGCGCCAGCAGCCAAGGCCTGAGGGCAAGCGAGACCCAGTACTTC	CASSQGLRASETQYF
TRBJ2-3	TRBV7-9	-	TRBD2	TGTGCCAGCAGCTTAGGGCGGGGGGAGACAGATACGCAGTATTTT	CASSLGRGETDTQYF
TRBJ1-1	TRBV11-3	-	-	TGTGCCAGCAGCCCGAGGATTCGAACTGAAGCTTTCTTT	CASSPRIRTEAFF
TRBJ1-2	TRBV5-6	-	-	TGTGCCAGCAGCCCCGCTGCAGGGTTTCCGGACTATGGCTACACCTTC	CASSPAAGFPDYGYTF
TRBJ2-7	TRBV7-6	-	-	TGTGCCAGCAGCTTAGGAGGGAAGGAGCAGTACTTC	CASSLGGKEQYF
TRBJ1-2	TRBV13	-	-	TGTGCCAGCAGCTCTAGGGAGGGTAGTGTCTCTAACTATGGCTACACCTTC	CASSSREGSVSNYGYTF
TRBJ2-5	TRBV7-2	-	-	TGTGCCAGCAGCCCGCGTCGGGCGGGAAATCAAGAGACCCAGTACTTC	CASSPRRAGNQETQYF
TRBJ1-4	TRBV7-8	-	-	TGTGCCAGCAGCTTAGCGAGAGTCCGGGAAAAACTGTTTTTT	CASSLARVREKLFF
TRBJ1-4	TRBV7-2	-	TRBD1	TGTGCCAGCAGCTTAGCGTGGGGCAGGGGGAAGGAAAAACTGTTTTTT	CASSLAWGRGKEKLFF
TRBJ2-7	TRBV4-3	-	-	TGCGCCAGCAGCCAAGATTATGACGGATACGAGCAGTACTTC	CASSQDYDGYEQYF
TRBJ1-5	TRBV19	-	TRBD1	TGTGCCAGTAGTATTACAGGGGGCGCAGGTCAGCCCCAGCATTTT	CASSITGGAGQPQHF
TRBJ2-3	TRBV28	-	-	TGTGCCAGCAGTTTAAACCAGGGGTCATTGACAGATACGCAGTATTTT	CASSLNQGSLTDTQYF
TRBJ1-6	TRBV6-5	few	-	TGTGCCAGCAGTTATAGCGGGGGCAATAATTCACCCCTCCACTTT	CASSYSGGNNSPLHF
TRBJ1-2	TRBV2	-	TRBD1	TGTGCCAGCAGTTGGGACAGGTCGGAGGGCTACACCTTC	CASSWDRSEGYTF
TRBJ1-1	TRBV2	-	-	TGTGCCAGCACAGAGGACACTGAAGCTTTCTTT	CASTEDTEAFF
TRBJ1-1	TRBV29-1	-	TRBD1	TGCAGCGTTGAAGGACCGGATCATTGGACAGGGCGGGCTGAAGCTTTCTTT	CSVEGPDHWTGRAEAFF
TRBJ1-5	TRBV18	-	-	TGTGCCAGCTCACCACATACTACAGACAGGCCCTATCAGCCCCAGCATTTT	CASSPHTTDRPYQPQHF
TRBJ2-7	TRBV6-1	-	-	TGTGCCAGCAGATTGGCAGGTACTCACCACGAGCAGTACTTC	CASRLAGTHHEQYF
TRBJ2-7	TRBV1	-	-	TGCACCAGCAGCCACCTCAAGCCCCGGGGACTTAGCTCCTACGAGCAGTACTTC	CTSSHLKPRGLSSYEQYF
TRBJ2-7	TRBV30	-	TRBD2	TGTGCCTGGACGGGGGGGGGACCCTACGAGCAGTACTTC	CAWTGGGPYEQYF
TRBJ1-5	TRBV19	-	-	TGTGCCAGTAGTATTGGGTCAGCTTCCTATAGCAATCAGCCCCAGCATTTT	CASSIGSASYSNQPQHF
TRBJ2-5	TRBV28	-	-	TGTGCCAGCAGTTTAAGTGAGACCCAGTACTTC	CASSLSETQYF
TRBJ2-2	TRBV4-1	-	TRBD2	TGCGCCAGCAGCCAAGATATTAGCGGGGGAGGGACCGGGGAGCTGTTTTTT	CASSQDISGGGTGELFF
TRBJ1-5	TRBV28	-	-	TGTGCCAGCAGTTACTTGCTTTCTATTAGCAATCAGCCCCAGCATTTT	CASSYLLSISNQPQHF
TRBJ2-3	TRBV5-4	-	TRBD2	TGTGCCAGCAGCTTGGTACTAGCGGGGGATACGCAGTATTTT	CASSLVLAGDTQYF
TRBJ1-1	TRBV4-3	-	-	TGCGCCAGCAGCCAAGATAAGAAGACAGCCCTGGCGGCTTTCTTT	CASSQDKKTALAAFF
TRBJ1-2	TRBV29-1	-	-	TGCACCCTGGGGGGCGACTATGGCTACACCTTC	CTLGGDYGYTF
TRBJ2-2	TRBV7-6	-	-	TGTGCCAGCAGCTTCGGAGGGGTGGACACCGGGGAGCTGTTTTTT	CASSFGGVDTGELFF
TRBJ1-2	TRBV18	-	-	TGTGCCAGCTCAACCAGTGACAGGTCTAACTATGGCTACACCTTC	CASSTSDRSNYGYTF
TRBJ1-1	TRBV11-3	-	-	TGTGCCAGCAGCTTAAACACCACTGAAGCTTTCTTT	CASSLNTTEAFF
TRBJ1-3	TRBV27	-	-	TGTGCCAGCAGTCTAAACCGGGCCCCTGGAAACACCATATATTTT	CASSLNRAPGNTIYF
TRBJ1-2	TRBV5-1	-	TRBD1	TGCGCCAGCAGCCCAGGGACAGGGGGCAAAGATGGCTACACCTTC	CASSPGTGGKDGYTF
TRBJ1-5	TRBV5-3	-	-	TGTGCCAGAAGCCTGTGTGGGGTACGGGACAATCAGCCCCAGCATTTT	CARSLCGVRDNQPQHF
TRBJ1-1	TRBV4-3	-	-	TGCGCCAGCAGCCAGACTTCTACACAGGGACGAATCCAGAACACTGAAGCTTTCTTT	CASSQTSTQGRIQNTEAFF
TRBJ1-6	TRBV5-1	-	-	TGCGCCAGCAGCTTGGGACGGGGGAGCAATTCACCCCTCCACTTT	CASSLGRGSNSPLHF
TRBJ1-2	TRBV7-9	few	-	TGTGCCAGCAGCTTGAATACAGGCCTGGACTATGGCTACACCTTC	CASSLNTGLDYGYTF
TRBJ1-2	TRBV4-1	-	TRBD1	TGCGCCAGCAGAAAGACAGGGACTAGCTATGGCTACACCTTC	CASRKTGTSYGYTF
TRBJ2-7	TRBV4-1	-	-	TGCGCCAGCAGCCAAGCAGGTGGCTACTACGAGCAGTACTTC	CASSQAGGYYEQYF
TRBJ1-3	TRBV13	-	TRBD1	TGTGCCAGCAGCTGCGACAGGGTTGGAAACACCATATATTTT	CASSCDRVGNTIYF
TRBJ2-2	TRBV5-1	-	-	TGCGCCAGCAGCTTGGTTCCATCGGGAAACACCGGGGAGCTGTTTTTT	CASSLVPSGNTGELFF
TRBJ2-5	TRBV11-2	-	TRBD2	TGTGCCAGCAGCACGGGACTAGCGGGGGGGGCGAACGAGACCCAGTACTTC	CASSTGLAGGANETQYF
TRBJ1-1	TRBV7-9	-	TRBD1	TGTGCCAGCAGCCCCAATGGACGGGACAGCAATACTGAAGCTTTCTTT	CASSPNGRDSNTEAFF
TRBJ2-7	TRBV5-5	-	-	TGTGCCAGCAGCTTGGACAGGGCCCACGAGCAGTACTTC	CASSLDRAHEQYF
TRBJ2-1	TRBV11-1	-	-	TGTGCCAGCAGCTTAGTGGGTTCCCTTCGGGATGAGCAGTTCTTC	CASSLVGSLRDEQFF